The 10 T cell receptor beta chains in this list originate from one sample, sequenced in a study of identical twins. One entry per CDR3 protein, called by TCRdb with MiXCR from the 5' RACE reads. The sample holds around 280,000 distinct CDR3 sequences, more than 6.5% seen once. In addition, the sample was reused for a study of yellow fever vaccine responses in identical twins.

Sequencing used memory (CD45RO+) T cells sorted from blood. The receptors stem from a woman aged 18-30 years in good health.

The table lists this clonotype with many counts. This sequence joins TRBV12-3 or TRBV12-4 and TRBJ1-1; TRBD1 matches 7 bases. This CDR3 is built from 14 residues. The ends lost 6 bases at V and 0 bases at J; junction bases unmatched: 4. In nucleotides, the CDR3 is TGTGCCAGCAGAACGGGACAGATGAACACTGAAGCTTTCTTT. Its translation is CASRTGQMNTEAFF.

The CDR3 DNA follows: TGCGCCAGCAGCCAAGTTGCTGGGGCCAACGTCCTGACTTTC. This sequence encodes CASSQVAGANVLTF. The chain combines TRBV4-1 with TRBJ2-6; no clear D gene. This CDR3 spans 14 amino acids. V was pared by 1 base and J by 2 bases, with 3 bases between. Germline assignment: CDR1 MGHRA and CDR2 YSYEKL.

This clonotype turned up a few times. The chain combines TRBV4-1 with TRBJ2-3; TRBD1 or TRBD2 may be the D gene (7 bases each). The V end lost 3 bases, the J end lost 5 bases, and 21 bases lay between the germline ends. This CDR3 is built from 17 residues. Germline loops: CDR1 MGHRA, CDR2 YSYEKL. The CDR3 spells CASSQAGGRGPRDTQYF. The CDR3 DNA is TGCGCCAGCAGCCAGGCGGGTGGGAGGGGGCCCCGAGATACGCAGTATTTT.

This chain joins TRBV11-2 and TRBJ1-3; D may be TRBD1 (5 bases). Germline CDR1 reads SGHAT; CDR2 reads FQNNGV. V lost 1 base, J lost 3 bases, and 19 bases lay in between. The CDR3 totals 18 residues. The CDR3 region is CASSLGASGTVLGNTIYF. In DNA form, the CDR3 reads TGTGCCAGCAGCTTAGGAGCGTCCGGGACGGTCCTTGGAAACACCATATATTTT.

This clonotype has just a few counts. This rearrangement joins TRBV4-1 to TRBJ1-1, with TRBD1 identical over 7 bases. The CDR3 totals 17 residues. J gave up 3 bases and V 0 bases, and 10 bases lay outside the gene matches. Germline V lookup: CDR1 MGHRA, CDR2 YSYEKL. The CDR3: CASSQDRSTGRDTEAFF. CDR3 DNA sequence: TGCGCCAGCAGCCAAGACCGATCGACAGGGAGGGACACTGAAGCTTTCTTT.

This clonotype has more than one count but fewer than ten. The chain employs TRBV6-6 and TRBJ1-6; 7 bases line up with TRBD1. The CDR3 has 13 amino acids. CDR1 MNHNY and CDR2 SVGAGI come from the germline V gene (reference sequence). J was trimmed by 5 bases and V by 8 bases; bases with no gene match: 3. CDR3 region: CASGDRNNSPLHF. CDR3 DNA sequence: TGTGCCAGCGGGGACAGAAATAATTCACCCCTCCACTTT.

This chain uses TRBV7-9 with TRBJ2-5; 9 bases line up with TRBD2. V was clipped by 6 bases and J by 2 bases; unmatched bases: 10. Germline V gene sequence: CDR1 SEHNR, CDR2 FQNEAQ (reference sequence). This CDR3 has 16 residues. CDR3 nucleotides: TGTGCCAGCAGTTCCGTAGCGGGGGCGGGTCAAGAGACCCAGTACTTC. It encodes CASSSVAGAGQETQYF.

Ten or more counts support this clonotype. The CDR3 DNA sequence: TGTGCCAGCACTTGGGACAATTTTAACGTCCTGACTTTC. Translation: CASTWDNFNVLTF. This rearrangement joins TRBV6-2 or TRBV6-3 to TRBJ2-6, with D perhaps TRBD1 (6 bases). Trimming took 7 bases from V and 10 from J, leaving 14 bases between them. Germline CDR1 MNHEY, CDR2 SVGEGT. The CDR3 has 13 amino acids.

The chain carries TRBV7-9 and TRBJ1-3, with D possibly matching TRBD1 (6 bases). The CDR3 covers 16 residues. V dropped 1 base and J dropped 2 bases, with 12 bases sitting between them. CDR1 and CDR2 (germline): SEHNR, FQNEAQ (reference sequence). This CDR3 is CASSLGSGTPGNTIYF. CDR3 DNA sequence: TGTGCCAGCAGCTTAGGGAGCGGGACACCTGGAAACACCATATATTTT.

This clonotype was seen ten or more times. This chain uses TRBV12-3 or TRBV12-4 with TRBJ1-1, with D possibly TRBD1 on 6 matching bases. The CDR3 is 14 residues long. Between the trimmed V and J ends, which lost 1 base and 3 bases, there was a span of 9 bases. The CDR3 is CASSLGGGDTEAFF. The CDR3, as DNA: TGTGCCAGCAGTTTAGGAGGGGGGGACACTGAAGCTTTCTTT.